This T cell receptor beta chain was found in a study of blood T cell repertoires in COVID-19. The ends lost 5 bases at V and 2 bases at J; junction bases unmatched: 10. From germline, CDR1 is LGHDT and CDR2 YNNKEL (reference sequence). This CDR3 contains 17 residues. Sequenced by immunoSEQ multiplex PCR; TCRdb stores in-frame clones only, minus some. Among about 180,000 clones listed, around 80% were seen once. Material for sequencing was peripheral blood. This chain uses TRBV3-1 (or the pseudogene TRBV3-2) with TRBJ2-5; 11 nucleotides line up with TRBD2. This receptor was obtained from a woman aged 55-75 years with acute or convalescent COVID-19. The CDR3 region has the DNA TGTGCCAGCAGCGATTCATTTCTAGCGGGGGGTCAAGAGACCCAGTACTTC. Protein sequence: CASSDSFLAGGQETQYF.